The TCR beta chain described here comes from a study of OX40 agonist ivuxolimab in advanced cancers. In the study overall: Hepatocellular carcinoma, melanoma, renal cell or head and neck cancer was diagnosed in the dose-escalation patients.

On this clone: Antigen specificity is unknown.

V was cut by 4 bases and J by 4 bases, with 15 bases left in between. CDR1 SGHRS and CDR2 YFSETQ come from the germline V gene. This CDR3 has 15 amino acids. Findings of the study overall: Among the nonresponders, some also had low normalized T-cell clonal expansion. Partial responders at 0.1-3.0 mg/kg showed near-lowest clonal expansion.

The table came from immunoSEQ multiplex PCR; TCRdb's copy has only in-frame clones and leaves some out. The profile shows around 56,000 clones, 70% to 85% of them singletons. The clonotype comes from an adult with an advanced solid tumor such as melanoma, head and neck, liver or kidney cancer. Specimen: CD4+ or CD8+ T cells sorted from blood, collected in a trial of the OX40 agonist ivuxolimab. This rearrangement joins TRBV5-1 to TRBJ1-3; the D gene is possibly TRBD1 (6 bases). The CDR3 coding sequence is TGCGCCAGCAGCCCAGGACAGCTCATCGGAAACACCATATATTTT. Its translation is CASSPGQLIGNTIYF.